These 26 T cell receptor beta chains originate from one sample sequenced in a study of T cells in Graves' hyperthyroidism and ophthalmopathy. Amplification yielded TCR beta CDR3 regions, with RNA transcripts as the source. Carried out on the TCR CDR3, a first-round RT-PCR used the HTBI primer set. TCRdb ran MiXCR on the multiplex PCR reads and lists one entry per CDR3 protein. Among around 350,000 distinct CDR3 sequences, 15% were seen once, and the ten largest hold 15% to 20%. The specimen sequenced was blood. The receptors shown here come from a woman in her sixties or seventies with Graves' ophthalmopathy.

The rearrangement uses TRBV28 and TRBJ2-7, with 12 bases that match TRBD2. The CDR3 covers 20 residues. Trimming cost V 3 bases and J 4 bases; bases outside gene matches: 19. Germline lookup yields CDR1 MDHEN and CDR2 SYDVKM. Written as DNA, the CDR3 is TGTGCCAGCAGTTTTTGGGGGCTGGGAACTAGCGGGAGGTCAACATACGAGCAGTACTTC. This sequence encodes CASSFWGLGTSGRSTYEQYF.

In this sample, this clonotype turned up many times. The chain links TRBV20-1 to TRBJ1-5, with D possibly being TRBD1 (5 bases). The CDR3 is 14 residues long. Looked up from germline, CDR1 is DFQATT and CDR2 is SNEGSKA (reference sequence). V lost 3 bases, J lost 5 bases, and 14 bases lay in between. The CDR3 region is CSARGGREHQPQHF. Here the CDR3 DNA reads TGCAGTGCTAGGGGGGGGAGGGAGCATCAGCCCCAGCATTTT.

This clonotype was detected a few times. V gene TRBV6-1 combines with J gene TRBJ2-7, with D perhaps matching TRBD2 (5 bases). CDR3 length equals 15 residues. Germline CDR1 and CDR2: MNHNS and SASEGT. The V end lost 2 bases, the J end lost 0 bases, and 11 bases lay between the germline ends. Here the CDR3 DNA reads TGTGCCAGCAGTGAATTGGACTTGAGCTCCTACGAGCAGTACTTC. Encoded protein: CASSELDLSSYEQYF.

This clonotype was detected ten times or more. This chain connects TRBV12-3 or TRBV12-4 to TRBJ2-5; 9 nucleotides align to TRBD2. CDR3 length: 15 amino acids. V trimming: 1 base; J trimming: 5 bases; junction bases outside the gene matches: 5. The CDR3 DNA follows: TGTGCCAGCAGTTTAGGGTTAGCGGGAGTGGAGACCCAGTACTTC. Protein: CASSLGLAGVETQYF.

Only a few counts were recorded for this clonotype. The rearrangement joins TRBV7-9 to TRBJ1-5; no firm D call. V lost 4 bases to trimming and J lost 4 bases, with 20 bases between them. This CDR3 has 17 residues. Germline-derived CDR1 and CDR2 are SEHNR and FQNEAQ (reference sequence). The CDR3 region is CASSSELAGGNNQPQHF. CDR3 bases: TGTGCCAGCAGCTCAGAGTTAGCGGGAGGAAATAATCAGCCCCAGCATTTT.

The table lists this clonotype with many counts. The V gene is TRBV16, the J gene TRBJ1-5, with unresolved D. Germline V lookup: CDR1 KGHSY, CDR2 FQNENV. CDR3 size: 16 residues. Deletions cut 5 bases from V and 2 bases from J, with 16 bases between. CDR3 loop: CASSARPVPGNQPQHF. The CDR3 region has the DNA TGTGCCAGCAGCGCCCGTCCTGTACCGGGCAATCAGCCCCAGCATTTT.

Only a few counts were recorded for this clonotype. This sequence joins TRBV18 and TRBJ1-2; no clear D gene. Germline lookup yields CDR1 KGHSH and CDR2 LQKENI. V lost 9 bases, J lost 4 bases, and 12 bases lay in between. The CDR3 length is 12 residues. The CDR3 DNA sequence: TGTGCCAGTCAGGAAGCTGGCTATGGCTACACCTTC. The encoded protein is CASQEAGYGYTF.

This clonotype was picked up many times. This chain joins TRBV28 and TRBJ1-5; TRBD1 is a possible D gene (5 bases). V lost 4 bases to trimming and J lost 2 bases, with 12 bases between them. CDR1 and CDR2 (germline): MDHEN, SYDVKM. CDR3 length: 15 amino acids. The CDR3 here is CASSSALGGNQPQHF. In DNA form, the CDR3 reads TGTGCCAGCAGTTCCGCCCTAGGGGGCAATCAGCCCCAGCATTTT.

The rearrangement joins TRBV7-2 to TRBJ1-6, with no clear D. The CDR3 loop spans 15 amino acids. The germline V gene encodes CDR1 SGHTA and CDR2 FQGNSA. V was trimmed by 1 base and J by 5 bases, leaving 9 bases between them. Written as DNA, the CDR3 is TGTGCCAGCAGCTTAGTGCGGCAGAATAATTCACCCCTCCACTTT. It translates to CASSLVRQNNSPLHF.

The sample holds a few counts of this clonotype. The chain carries TRBV19 and TRBJ2-7, with 7 bases matching TRBD1. Looked up from germline, CDR1 is LNHDA and CDR2 is SQIVND (reference sequence). V lost 7 bases, J lost 4 bases, and 13 bases stayed unmatched. CDR3 length: 15 amino acids. The CDR3 spells CASTPSGTAKYEQYF. The CDR3 DNA is TGTGCCAGTACCCCTTCCGGGACAGCGAAATACGAGCAGTACTTC.

The chain combines TRBV3-1 with TRBJ2-7; maybe TRBD1 (6 bases). The CDR3 runs 13 residues. Trimming removed 3 bases at V and 6 bases at J, with 12 bases between. Germline loops: CDR1 LGHDT, CDR2 YNNKEL (reference sequence). CDR3 region: CASSQGHVLEQYF. The DNA of the CDR3 is TGTGCCAGCAGCCAGGGACATGTGCTCGAGCAGTACTTC.

This clonotype was recorded once. This chain links TRBV9 with TRBJ2-1; D is perhaps TRBD1 (6 bases). The CDR3 sequence is 15 residues long. The ends were cut back, 0 bases at V and 10 bases at J, with 17 bases in the middle. CDR1 and CDR2 (germline): SGDLS, YYNGEE. CDR3 in amino acids: CASSVVGTNVREQFF. For the CDR3, the DNA is TGTGCCAGCAGCGTAGTAGGGACAAACGTCCGGGAGCAGTTCTTC.

V is TRBV6-1 and J is TRBJ2-2, with a possible D match to TRBD2 (6 bases). Trimming left V 5 bases short and J 6 bases short, with 13 bases between. This CDR3 is built from 14 residues. The germline V gene has CDR1 MNHNS and CDR2 SASEGT. CDR3: CASSKLAYPGELFF. The CDR3 DNA follows: TGTGCCAGCAGTAAGCTAGCGTACCCCGGGGAGCTGTTTTTT.

Of note for this clonotype: This could be a read error, since a much larger clone is one nucleotide away. The chain has TRBV2 and TRBJ1-1; D ambiguous. V lost 6 bases and J 6 bases, leaving 14 bases between the germline ends. Germline values: CDR1 SNHLY, CDR2 FYNNEI. This CDR3 contains 13 residues. DNA for the CDR3: TGTGCCAGCAGGGGTCAGTCAATCCCTGAAGCTTTCTTT. Translated, it gives CASRGQSIPEAFF.

This chain joins TRBV20-1 and TRBJ2-5; D ambiguous. The J call may be wrong; the DNA end is better matched by TRBJ2-1. This CDR3 spans 16 amino acids. Germline V lookup: CDR1 DFQATT, CDR2 SNEGSKA (reference sequence). The CDR3 nucleotides are TGCAGTGCTAGAGATCTCGGTCGGTCTGGTCAAGAGACCCAGTTCTTC. It encodes CSARDLGRSGQETQFF.

In this sample, this clonotype turned up a few times. This chain connects TRBV18 to TRBJ2-3; no firm D call. Germline CDR1 KGHSH, CDR2 LQKENI. The CDR3 covers 16 residues. Deletions cut 2 bases from V and 0 bases from J, with 12 bases between. CDR3 in DNA: TGTGCCAGCTCACCAAAATTACAGCTTAGCACAGATACGCAGTATTTT. As protein: CASSPKLQLSTDTQYF.

This clonotype was seen many times. The V gene is TRBV11-2, the J gene TRBJ1-2; D gene uncertain. CDR1 and CDR2 (germline): SGHAT, FQNNGV. This CDR3 spans 13 amino acids. The V and J ends lost 5 bases and 7 bases respectively, with 14 bases between them. CDR3 DNA sequence: TGTGCCAGCAGCCGGTTTAATGACGTTGGCTACACCTTC. Its protein is CASSRFNDVGYTF. Supplemented by reference TRBV11-2 and TRBJ1-2, the full variable domain reads EAGVAQSPRYKIIEKRQSVAFWCNPISGHATLYWYQQILGQGPKLLIQFQNNGVVDDSQLPKDRFSAERLKGVDSTLKIQPAKLEDSAVYLCASSRFNDVGYTFGSGTRLTVV.

This clonotype was observed a handful of times. The chain links TRBV28 to TRBJ2-7; TRBD1 aligns across 7 bases. There are 12 residues in the CDR3. Losses at the gene ends were 8 bases for V and 2 bases for J; bases not matched to a gene: 3. From germline, CDR1 is MDHEN and CDR2 SYDVKM. CDR3 residues: CASATGAYEQYF. CDR3 DNA sequence: TGTGCCAGCGCTACAGGGGCCTACGAGCAGTACTTC.

This clonotype came up a few times. CDR3 in amino acids: CSATSGGHRTDTQYF. In DNA form, the CDR3 reads TGCAGTGCTACCTCGGGGGGGCATCGCACAGATACGCAGTATTTT. This chain uses TRBV20-1 with TRBJ2-3; 8 bases align to TRBD2. The CDR3 runs 15 residues. The germline V gene has CDR1 DFQATT and CDR2 SNEGSKA (reference sequence). Germline trimming cut 4 bases from V and 1 base from J; bases unmatched to any gene: 7.

Here the CDR3 reads CASSPSGTVYEQYF. The CDR3 DNA sequence: TGTGCCAGCAGCCCCTCCGGGACCGTCTACGAGCAGTACTTC. The chain joins TRBV3-1 to TRBJ2-7; D might be TRBD1 or TRBD2, each matching 5 bases. This CDR3 comprises 14 residues. Between the trimmed V and J ends, which lost 4 bases and 3 bases, there was a span of 13 bases. CDR1 and CDR2 from the germline V gene are LGHDT and YNNKEL (reference sequence).

There are a few counts of this clonotype. This chain uses TRBV4-2 with TRBJ2-6, with unresolved D. Germline lookup yields CDR1 LGHNA and CDR2 YNFKEQ. V gave up 1 base and J gave up 2 bases, with 6 bases separating them. The CDR3 runs to 15 residues. The CDR3 DNA sequence: TGTGCCAGCAGCCAAGTCAAGACTGGGGCCAACGTCCTGACTTTC. Its translation is CASSQVKTGANVLTF.

The genes are TRBV4-2 and TRBJ2-1; 13 bases map to TRBD2. The J segment lost 4 bases and the V segment lost 4 bases, leaving 7 bases of the junction unmatched. Germline loops: CDR1 LGHNA, CDR2 YNFKEQ. This CDR3 spans 17 amino acids. CDR3: CASSPGLAGAMYNEQFF. The CDR3 nucleotides read TGTGCCAGCAGCCCTGGACTAGCGGGAGCTATGTACAATGAGCAGTTCTTC.

This clonotype was observed many times. J is TRBJ2-3 and V is TRBV10-1; 11 bases align to TRBD2. Losses at the gene ends were 4 bases for V and 0 bases for J; bases not matched to a gene: 0. CDR1 WNHNN and CDR2 SYGVQD come from the germline V gene (reference sequence). The CDR3 has 15 amino acids. The CDR3 DNA sequence: TGCGCCAGCAGTGGGACTAGCGGGAGCACAGATACGCAGTATTTT. This codes for CASSGTSGSTDTQYF.

The chain is built from TRBV29-1 and TRBJ2-1, with 7 bases aligning to TRBD1. The CDR3 totals 13 residues. Losses at the gene ends were 0 bases for V and 15 bases for J; bases not matched to a gene: 11. CDR1 and CDR2 from the germline V gene are SQVTM and ANQGSEA. The CDR3 sequence is CSVEEVVRDSLFF. The CDR3 DNA is TGCAGCGTTGAAGAAGTTGTTCGGGACAGTTTGTTCTTC.

The chain is built from TRBV29-1 and TRBJ2-7, with a possible D match to TRBD2 (6 bases). Germline lookup yields CDR1 SQVTM and CDR2 ANQGSEA. V was cut by 7 bases and J by 0 bases, with 13 bases left in between. The CDR3 has 13 residues. The DNA of the CDR3 is TGCAGCGCATCTAGCGTAAGCTCCTACGAGCAGTACTTC. Translated: CSASSVSSYEQYF.

This clonotype was observed at least ten times. The rearrangement joins TRBV7-3 to TRBJ2-5; D unresolved. This CDR3 has 13 residues. V was shortened by 2 bases and J by 3 bases, with 7 bases between the two germline ends. Germline CDR1 SGHTA, CDR2 FQGTGA. CDR3 DNA: TGTGCCAGCAGCTTAGACATAGAAGAGACCCAGTACTTC. As protein: CASSLDIEETQYF.